This note documents a single T cell receptor (beta chain) sequence. Its antigen is currently not known. No base quality information exists; no much larger clone differs at one position. This entry is derived from a study of shared clonotypes between healthy human individuals (TCRdb year 2020). Study-wide context: The cohort included a few men and a couple of women between 18 and 49 years of age. For each donor, three plates each were used for CD4 naive and CD4 memory, two plates were used for CD8 naive, and one plate was used for CD8 memory. The study deeply sequenced blood TCR repertoires of about 5 healthy adults to estimate repertoire size and the extent of clonotype sharing between individuals. Different laboratories and diverse techniques were used to prepare libraries and sequence TCR repertoires, to increase sequencing depth and limit assay-specific biases. Between about 0.85 and 10 billion PBMCs per donor were obtained by leukapheresis. Study-wide conclusions, independent of this receptor: Rarefaction of sorted-subset datasets indicated incomplete sequencing despite the large sequencing depth. Higher generation probabilities were observed for clonotypes shared by all four sorted-subset donors than for non-shared clonotypes. Because the study included a small number of donors, the genetic and exposure-history diversity represented was limited. Naive subsets generally had larger estimated clonotype richness than memory subsets. When a few donors were compared, the shared fraction of clonotypes was around 4.6% for naive CD4, over 3% for naive CD8, roughly 2.5% for memory CD4, and around 0.37% for memory CD8. Only blood was sampled, and tissue TCR repertoires likely differ from those in blood. Pairwise subsampling led to the expectation that sequencing depth would affect the degree of clonotype sharing among donors.

Healthy HIV-negative adults with no recently reported acute infections or vaccinations were included as donors. All donors were Caucasian adults living in Nashville, Tennessee, USA. CD4+ T cells were enriched by magnetic negative selection, after which naive cells were positively selected on CD45RA and the negative fraction was taken as the memory subset. Blood was collected by leukapheresis, and PBMCs were isolated by Ficoll-Histopaque density gradient centrifugation and then cryopreserved in liquid nitrogen vapor phase. Analytical flow cytometry was used to check the purity and quantity of each magnetically sorted T cell population. Genomic DNA was isolated from every sorted fraction and measured by UV absorbance on a Nanodrop 2000c. Using the deep immunoSEQ assay, multiplex PCR amplified TCR CDR3 regions from genomic DNA. For each cell subset, the extracted genomic DNA was distributed evenly across all wells of several immunoSEQ 96-well plates, and each plate served as one replicate. For sorted subsets, roughly 200 ng of genomic DNA, equivalent to around 29,000 T cell genomes, went into each replicate PCR. Purified libraries were quantified with a Qubit 3.0 fluorometer, sized on a Bioanalyzer 2100, and re-quantified with the KAPA Library Quantification kit. Every immunoSEQ 96-well plate was sequenced on a dedicated single-read 150-cycle Illumina NextSeq 550 flow cell. As for the authors' bioinformatics: Because only junctional sequences without quality scores were contained in the immunoSEQ output, filtering matching that applied to full-length reads could not be performed. Sequences were annotated with PyIR, a Python wrapper for IgBLAST v1.9, and V/J genes and CDR3 were assigned using IMGT germline references. Reads with weak V/J assignments (E-value above 1e-6), missing CDR3, stop codons, out-of-frame junctions, or ambiguous translated residues were removed. V3J clonotypes were defined as sequences sharing the same inferred V gene, J gene, and CDR3 amino acid sequence. Percentage overlap between repertoires was computed as shared unique clonotypes divided by the size of the smaller repertoire. Three approaches were used to assess repertoire richness: RTK rarefaction, the Chao1 estimator, and Recon v2.1 estimates of unobserved clonotypes. Generation probabilities were computed with OLGA for all TCRbeta clonotypes obtained by the gDNA method from a handful of donors. Imported from immuneACCESS, the table was reduced by TCRdb to in-frame sequences with V and J called. These copies leave out some clones; in studies compared against another copy, an unresolved V gene accounts for under half, and the cause of the remainder is not known. That table gives V, J and clone size, and the DNA gave D and trimming. The sample profile shows about 1.5 million clones; around 98% of them were found once. The top ten constitute about 0.42% of the sample.

The CDR1 and CDR2 encoded by the germline V gene are SGHTA and FQGNSA. The germline V end is reduced by 3 bases and the J end by 4 bases; junction bases left unmatched: 3. There are 14 amino acids in the CDR3, from cysteine to phenylalanine inclusive. Only the CDR3 region is kept as DNA, spanning 42 bases read in frame from base 1. This clonotype was obtained from a man aged 25-45 years in good health. Sequenced input: naive CD4+ T cells sorted from blood. The cell subset or site tag for this specimen amounts to: CD45RA+ positively selected. This receptor chain uses TRBV7-2 and TRBJ2-3, with 8 bases aligning to TRBD1. The CDR3 protein: CASSFDRGADTQYF. DNA sequence: TGTGCCAGCAGCTTTGACAGGGGAGCAGATACGCAGTATTTT.